This TCR beta chain was observed in a study of cytomegalovirus exposure and HLA in healthy donors. Looking at the study overall: Drawn from HLA-typed donors, around 85 million unique TCRs were held in an early data release. Findings and limits, study-wide: Owing to their indistinguishability, certain V segments, notably TRBV6-2 and TRBV6-3, were excluded. Sequencing likely produced, as an artifact, a cluster of highly shared sequence variants.

Trimming removed 0 bases from V and 5 bases from J; junction bases left unmatched: 7. Germline lookup yields CDR1 MNHEY and CDR2 SVGAGI. The CDR3 sequence is 15 residues long. This clone showed up just a few times. The antigen is not known. Amplification used 60 Vbeta primers and 13 Jbeta primers. The table came from immunoSEQ multiplex PCR; TCRdb's copy has only in-frame clones and leaves some out. The sample yields roughly 130,000 clones, 8% to 9.5% seen once. The rearrangement joins TRBV6-5 to TRBJ2-7; 7 bases line up with TRBD2. The TCR was taken from a man in his forties in good health and CMV-seronegative. The sample was PBMCs. CDR3 in DNA: TGTGCCAGCAGTTACTCGCACCGCGCGGGGGACGAGCAGTACTTC. Its translation is CASSYSHRAGDEQYF.